The 23 T cell receptor beta chains presented below share a single source sample, sequenced in a study of T cell changes during pregnancy in multiple sclerosis. Libraries were prepared by immunoSEQ multiplex PCR; TCRdb keeps only in-frame clonotypes and omits some of them. The data hold about 38,000 clones, with around 90% observed a single time. The source was CD8+ T cells from peripheral blood mononuclear cells, collected after pregnancy. These receptors were taken from a female donor with multiple sclerosis, enrolled in a pregnancy study.

The rearrangement uses TRBV5-5 and TRBJ1-1; D gene uncertain. Trimming pared 4 bases from V and 2 bases from J, leaving 12 bases between. The CDR3 contains 14 residues. CDR1 and CDR2 (germline): SGHKS, YYEKEE (reference sequence). CDR3 residues: CASSPYRGNTEAFF. The CDR3 bases are TGTGCCAGCAGCCCCTACCGAGGTAACACTGAAGCTTTCTTT. Drawing the rest from reference TRBV5-5 and TRBJ1-1, the complete variable domain is DAGVTQSPTHLIKTRGQQVTLRCSPISGHKSVSWYQQVLGQGPQFIFQYYEKEERGRGNFPDRFSARQFPNYSSELNVNALLLGDSALYLCASSPYRGNTEAFFGQGTRLTVV.

The chain uses TRBV9 and TRBJ2-7; 8 bases map to TRBD2. The V segment lost 1 base and the J segment 2 bases; nucleotides outside the gene matches: 5. The CDR3 loop spans 15 amino acids. Germline lookup yields CDR1 SGDLS and CDR2 YYNGEE. The CDR3 sequence: CASSVSSGPTYEQYF. CDR3 nucleotides: TGTGCCAGCAGCGTATCTAGCGGGCCTACCTACGAGCAGTACTTC.

The CDR3 DNA reads TGTGCCAGCAGTTCAGGTCGTGGCGAGCAGTACTTC. The encoded protein is CASSSGRGEQYF. This chain joins TRBV6-5 and TRBJ2-7; D ambiguous. V lost 4 bases and J 6 bases, leaving 10 bases between the germline ends. Germline V lookup: CDR1 MNHEY, CDR2 SVGAGI. This CDR3 has 12 residues.

The chain combines TRBV21-1 with TRBJ2-7; TRBD2 is the table's D call, not checked against the DNA. TRBV21-1 is flagged as a pseudogene. The CDR3 sequence is 15 residues long. The CDR3 region has the DNA TGTGCCAGCAGTTCAGCCGGACTAGGTGGGTATGGGCAGTACTTC. It yields the protein CASSSAGLGGYGQYF.

The rearrangement joins TRBV28 to TRBJ2-1; 10 bases map to TRBD2. This CDR3 comprises 15 residues. Germline V gene data show CDR1 as MDHEN and CDR2 as SYDVKM. Losses at the gene ends were 3 bases for V and 5 bases for J; bases not matched to a gene: 4. This chain's CDR3 is CASSLGLAPHNEQFF. The CDR3 nucleotides read TGTGCCAGCAGTTTGGGACTAGCGCCCCACAATGAGCAGTTCTTC.

In nucleotides, the CDR3 is TGTGCCAGCAGCGTACGGGTGGGATACAGGGGCTCGGGGTCTGGGGCCAACGTCCTGACTTTC. It yields the protein CASSVRVGYRGSGSGANVLTF. This chain uses TRBV9 with TRBJ2-6; 7 nucleotides agree with TRBD1. V shed 1 base, J shed 1 base, and the junction held 17 bases outside the gene matches. The CDR3 sequence is 21 residues long. Per germline, CDR1 SGDLS and CDR2 YYNGEE.

The chain employs TRBV28 and TRBJ2-2; 16 nucleotides line up with TRBD2. The V and J ends lost 1 base and 0 bases, in that order; junction bases with no gene match: 11. CDR3 length equals 22 residues. Germline V gene sequence: CDR1 MDHEN, CDR2 SYDVKM. The CDR3 DNA follows: TGTGCCAGCAGTTTATATGACCCGGGACTAGCGGGAGGGTATACGAACACCGGGGAGCTGTTTTTT. Protein product: CASSLYDPGLAGGYTNTGELFF.

V usage is TRBV5-4 and J usage is TRBJ1-1; D possibly corresponds to TRBD1 (5 bases). This CDR3 is built from 16 residues. The V gene's germline CDR1 is SGHNT and CDR2 YYREEE (reference sequence). V was pared by 4 bases and J by 0 bases, with 16 bases between. Here the CDR3 DNA reads TGTGCCAGCAGCCCCCCCAGGGAGGAGGTGAACACTGAAGCTTTCTTT. Translating gives CASSPPREEVNTEAFF.

This chain links TRBV5-6 with TRBJ2-7, with TRBD1 matching over 7 bases. The germline V gene encodes CDR1 SGHDT and CDR2 YYEEEE. J lost 3 bases, V lost 6 bases, and 12 bases had no gene match. This CDR3 has 15 residues. The CDR3 DNA reads as TGTGCCAGCACCTCCTCCGGAACAGGGGACTACGAGCAGTACTTC. This translates into CASTSSGTGDYEQYF.

This chain links TRBV30 with TRBJ1-4; 11 nucleotides line up with TRBD1. Germline V gives CDR1 GTSNPN, CDR2 SVGIG (reference sequence). With V trimmed by 0 bases and J by 8 bases, 8 bases remained unmatched. CDR3 length: 16 residues. The CDR3 DNA reads TGTGCCTGGAGTGTCCTGCCGGGACAGGGGGACGAAAAACTGTTTTTT. It is translated as CAWSVLPGQGDEKLFF.

The rearrangement links TRBV9 to TRBJ1-2; D is undetermined. Germline CDR1 is SGDLS and CDR2 is YYNGEE. The CDR3 is made up of 15 amino acids. Trimming pared 3 bases from V and 0 bases from J, leaving 12 bases between. DNA of the CDR3: TGTGCCAGCAGCGCGTCAGGTACAGCTAACTATGGCTACACCTTC. This encodes CASSASGTANYGYTF.

The chain joins TRBV13 to TRBJ2-1; 7 positions match TRBD1. The CDR3 runs 14 residues. Losses at the gene ends were 5 bases for V and 9 bases for J; bases not matched to a gene: 10. Germline V gene lookup returns CDR1 PRHDT and CDR2 FYEKMQ (reference sequence). The CDR3 sequence is CASSPDREEGEQFF. For the CDR3, the DNA is TGTGCCAGCAGCCCCGACAGGGAAGAGGGTGAGCAGTTCTTC.

This clone was observed once. J is TRBJ1-1 and V is TRBV4-2; D perhaps matches TRBD1 (6 bases). The germline V and J ends were trimmed by 6 bases and 0 bases, with 17 bases remaining between them. This CDR3 is built from 16 residues. The germline V gene encodes CDR1 LGHNA and CDR2 YNFKEQ. The CDR3 reads CASSEWTADLNTEAFF. The CDR3 DNA reads as TGTGCCAGCAGTGAATGGACAGCAGATTTGAACACTGAAGCTTTCTTT.

The chain is built from TRBV27 and TRBJ1-1; perhaps TRBD1 as D (5 bases). The V end was cut by 6 bases, the J end by 9 bases, with 17 bases between. This CDR3 has 13 residues. Germline V CDR1 and CDR2: MNHEY, SMNVEV (reference sequence). The DNA of the CDR3 is TGTGCCAGCAGGGGGGATCGCGGGGTTCAAGCTTTCTTT. Protein: CASRGDRGVQAFF.

The rearrangement joins TRBV5-6 to TRBJ1-1; 7 bases agree with TRBD1. V dropped 6 bases and J dropped 3; count of bases not matched to a gene: 11. The CDR3 is 15 residues long. Germline V lookup: CDR1 SGHDT, CDR2 YYEEEE. The CDR3 spells CASNTRGRGDTEAFF. The CDR3 coding sequence is TGTGCCAGCAACACTAGGGGGCGCGGGGACACTGAAGCTTTCTTT.

This rearrangement joins TRBV27 to TRBJ2-1; 7 bases are shared with TRBD2. The germline gives CDR1 MNHEY, CDR2 SMNVEV (reference sequence). This CDR3 is built from 15 residues. V lost 3 bases, J lost 5 bases, and 7 bases stayed unmatched. DNA for the CDR3: TGTGCCAGCAGTTTGCAGCGGGACCGGAACAATGAGCAGTTCTTC. The encoded protein is CASSLQRDRNNEQFF.

This chain links TRBV5-1 with TRBJ2-3, with D possibly TRBD1 on 6 matching bases. Trimming took 2 bases from V and 0 from J, leaving 10 bases between them. From germline, CDR1 is SGHRS and CDR2 YFSETQ. This CDR3 is built from 15 residues. The CDR3 bases are TGCGCCAGCAGCTTAGGGACAACTAGCACAGATACGCAGTATTTT. Its translation is CASSLGTTSTDTQYF.

The chain couples TRBV2 to TRBJ1-1; 8 nucleotides line up with TRBD1. CDR1 SNHLY and CDR2 FYNNEI come from the germline V gene. The V segment lost 6 bases and the J segment 4 bases; nucleotides outside the gene matches: 10. The CDR3 is 15 amino acids. CDR3 residues: CASRQGAGGSTEAFF. The CDR3 nucleotides are TGTGCCAGCAGGCAGGGGGCGGGGGGGTCCACTGAAGCTTTCTTT.

The J gene is TRBJ1-1, the V gene TRBV20-1; TRBD1 is a possible D gene (6 bases). Looked up from germline, CDR1 is DFQATT and CDR2 is SNEGSKA (reference sequence). The CDR3 runs 11 residues. Trimming removed 8 bases from V and 0 bases from J, with 7 bases in between. This CDR3 reads CSTGLNTEAFF. The CDR3 nucleotides read TGCAGTACAGGGCTGAACACTGAAGCTTTCTTT.

The chain uses TRBV28 and TRBJ2-7; maybe TRBD2 (6 bases). Per the germline V gene, CDR1 is MDHEN and CDR2 is SYDVKM. This CDR3 is 15 amino acids long. With 3 bases removed from V and 0 bases from J, the gap between germline ends came to 12 bases. The DNA of the CDR3 is TGTGCCAGCAGTTTCCAACTAGCTTCCTCCTACGAGCAGTACTTC. It is translated as CASSFQLASSYEQYF.

The J gene is TRBJ2-1, the V gene TRBV2; 10 bases agree with TRBD2. In germline, CDR1 is SNHLY, CDR2 FYNNEI. V was pared by 5 bases and J by 5 bases, with 6 bases of the junction left unmatched. This CDR3 contains 15 residues. DNA of the CDR3: TGTGCCAGCAGTAGTAGCGGGGGGTCCCACAATGAGCAGTTCTTC. This codes for CASSSSGGSHNEQFF.

V usage is TRBV19 and J usage is TRBJ1-4, with D possibly being TRBD1 (5 bases). CDR3 length equals 15 residues. Germline assignment: CDR1 LNHDA and CDR2 SQIVND (reference sequence). V was cut by 7 bases and J by 4 bases, with 16 bases left in between. As DNA, the CDR3 is TGTGCCAGTATGGGGCAGGGCGGCGGTAATGAAAAACTGTTTTTT. Protein sequence: CASMGQGGGNEKLFF.

The rearrangement joins TRBV28 to TRBJ2-1; D remains unclear. Germline loops: CDR1 MDHEN, CDR2 SYDVKM. V lost 6 bases and J lost 4, with 10 bases in between. CDR3 length: 13 amino acids. CDR3 DNA sequence: TGTGCCAGCAGCCCGACTCCTTACAATGAGCAGTTCTTC. Translated, it gives CASSPTPYNEQFF.